This T cell receptor beta chain was profiled in a study of T cells after yellow fever vaccination. Overall study context: Preparing low-cell-number fractions relied on SMART-Seq v4 Ultra Low Input.

J gave up 3 bases and V 3 bases, and 2 bases lay outside the gene matches. Germline loops: CDR1 DFQATT, CDR2 SNEGSKA (reference sequence). The CDR3 has 14 amino acids. In TCRdb, the 5' RACE reads were re-called with MiXCR into one record per CDR3 protein. The table has roughly 150,000 distinct CDR3 sequences, 7.7% seen once. The rearrangement links TRBV20-1 to TRBJ2-7; 13 bases map to TRBD2. The sample was CD4+ T cells sorted from PBMCs, taken 5 days after the yellow fever booster vaccination. The TCR originated in a young man who received the YFV17D yellow fever vaccine. This CDR3 reads CSARWTSGGYEQYF. The CDR3, as DNA: TGCAGTGCTAGGTGGACTAGCGGGGGCTACGAGCAGTACTTC.